The next 30 T cell receptor beta chains were all read from a single sample in a study of blood T cells in healthy people across ages. With a J-beta primer mix and a sample-barcoded 5' primer, a second PCR ran about 7 to 12 cycles. TCRdb passed the 5' RACE reads through MiXCR, listing each CDR3 protein once. The sample shows roughly 1.5 million distinct CDR3 sequences, under 55% of them seen only once. The sequenced sample consisted of blood. The receptors come from a woman under 30 in good health.

The V gene is TRBV29-1, the J gene TRBJ1-1; no firm D call. The CDR3 is made up of 12 amino acids. Germline V lookup: CDR1 SQVTM, CDR2 ANQGSEA. V gave up 4 bases and J gave up 8 bases, with 14 bases separating them. This CDR3 reads CSVAPGFGEAFF. CDR3 coding DNA: TGCAGCGTTGCCCCCGGGTTCGGGGAAGCTTTCTTT.

A few counts support this clonotype. The gene calls are TRBV24-1 and TRBJ2-5, with a weak D call TRBD2 (5 bases). The V gene lost 0 bases and the J gene lost 3 bases, with 7 bases spanning the gap. Germline V gives CDR1 KGHDR, CDR2 SFDVKD. The CDR3 runs 14 residues. CDR3 region: CATSDLSGKETQYF. The DNA of the CDR3 is TGTGCCACCAGTGATTTGTCCGGGAAAGAGACCCAGTACTTC.

This clonotype appeared once. The J gene is TRBJ2-3, the V gene TRBV15, with D perhaps matching TRBD1 (5 bases). CDR3 length: 16 amino acids. The germline V and J ends were trimmed by 4 bases and 0 bases, with 14 bases remaining between them. Germline V gene lookup returns CDR1 LNHNV and CDR2 YYDKDF (reference sequence). The CDR3 is CATSKGQLSSTDTQYF. DNA for the CDR3: TGTGCCACCAGCAAGGGGCAATTGTCTAGCACAGATACGCAGTATTTT.

The rearrangement uses TRBV7-2 and TRBJ2-5; D remains ambiguous. V shed 6 bases and J shed 3 bases, with 11 bases lying between them. The CDR3 loop spans 13 amino acids. Germline V gene sequence: CDR1 SGHTA, CDR2 FQGNSA. CDR3 in DNA: TGTGCCAGCAGTAGAAAGACGGAAGAGACCCAGTACTTC. This encodes CASSRKTEETQYF.

This clonotype was picked up a small number of times. The chain couples TRBV5-1 to TRBJ2-1; 8 bases map to TRBD2. The CDR3 covers 16 residues. Germline CDR1 is SGHRS and CDR2 is YFSETQ. Germline trimming cut 0 bases from V and 3 bases from J; bases unmatched to any gene: 5. CDR3 bases: TGCGCCAGCAGCTTGGGGGCGAGCGGGGGCTACAATGAGCAGTTCTTC. This encodes CASSLGASGGYNEQFF.

As regards this clonotype: Mismatch with germline at one junction end may stem from a read error. The chain links TRBV5-8 to TRBJ2-1; 8 bases are shared with TRBD1. The CDR3 runs 14 residues. The germline gives CDR1 SGHTS, CDR2 YDEGEE. The CDR3 DNA reads as TGTGTCAGCTCGACAGGGGATACCTACAATGAGCAGTTCTTC. It is translated as CVSSTGDTYNEQFF.

In this sample, this clonotype turned up a few times. The chain recombines TRBV7-2 with TRBJ2-1; TRBD2 matches at 13 bases. This CDR3 comprises 17 residues. Germline CDR1 is SGHTA and CDR2 is FQGNSA. The J segment lost 7 bases and the V segment lost 4 bases, leaving 10 bases of the junction unmatched. The CDR3 nucleotides are TGTGCCAGCAGCTCCCGGACTAGCGGGAGAGGTATGAATGAGCAGTTCTTC. Protein product: CASSSRTSGRGMNEQFF.

The V gene is TRBV25-1, the J gene TRBJ1-2; D perhaps matches TRBD1 (5 bases). This CDR3 region has 14 residues. V lost 3 bases and J lost 8, with 16 bases in between. In germline, CDR1 is MGHDK, CDR2 SYGVNS. The DNA for the CDR3 is TGTGCCAGCAGTGAGGGGCAGGGCAGGGACGGCTACACCTTC. The encoded protein is CASSEGQGRDGYTF.

J is TRBJ2-5 and V is TRBV20-1, with D possibly TRBD2 on 5 matching bases. The V gene's germline CDR1 is DFQATT and CDR2 SNEGSKA (reference sequence). CDR3 length: 13 amino acids. Trimming left V 2 bases short and J 5 bases short, with 12 bases between. DNA of the CDR3: TGCAGTGCTAGATACCGGGGAGTGGAGACCCAGTACTTC. Its translation: CSARYRGVETQYF.

The chain joins TRBV6-1 to TRBJ1-1; D unresolved. The CDR3 sequence is 12 residues long. The germline V gene encodes CDR1 MNHNS and CDR2 SASEGT. The ends were cut back, 10 bases at V and 7 bases at J, with 16 bases in the middle. CDR3 nucleotide sequence: TGTGCCACCGTAAGCCTGGCAGATGAAGCTTTCTTT. Translation gives CATVSLADEAFF.

V is TRBV27 and J is TRBJ2-5, with a tentative D call TRBD2 (5 bases). The V end was cut by 5 bases, the J end by 11 bases, with 24 bases between. Germline loops: CDR1 MNHEY, CDR2 SMNVEV (reference sequence). This CDR3 spans 15 amino acids. The chain's CDR3 is CASSPGGVSYNEQYF. CDR3 bases: TGTGCCAGCAGTCCAGGAGGAGTCTCCTACAATGAGCAGTACTTC.

V usage is TRBV6-2 or TRBV6-3 and J usage is TRBJ2-1, with 7 bases matching TRBD1. V lost 5 bases, J lost 9 bases, and 7 bases stayed unmatched. This CDR3 has 13 residues. CDR1 MNHEY and CDR2 SVGEGT come from the germline V gene. Written as DNA, the CDR3 is TGTGCCAGCAGTCCAGACAGGGCTGCTGAGCAGTTCTTC. Translation gives CASSPDRAAEQFF.

The chain recombines TRBV14 with TRBJ2-1; D might be TRBD1 or TRBD2, each matching 6 bases. The germline V and J ends were trimmed by 3 bases and 0 bases, with 15 bases remaining between them. This CDR3 comprises 17 residues. The V gene's germline CDR1 is SGHDN and CDR2 FVKESK. The CDR3 sequence is CASSQPGAESSYNEQFF. In nucleotides, the CDR3 is TGTGCCAGCAGCCAGCCGGGGGCGGAGAGCTCCTACAATGAGCAGTTCTTC.

The genes are TRBV5-6 and TRBJ2-5; 7 bases are shared with TRBD1. From germline, CDR1 is SGHDT and CDR2 YYEEEE. CDR3 length: 15 residues. J was trimmed by 1 base and V by 2 bases; bases with no gene match: 5. DNA of the CDR3: TGTGCCAGCAGCTTTGGACAGGACGCCCAAGAGACCCAGTACTTC. This gives the protein CASSFGQDAQETQYF.

The CDR3 spells CASSNVSGRGGNQPQHF. CDR3 sequence (DNA): TGTGCCAGCAGCAACGTCTCCGGCAGGGGTGGCAATCAGCCCCAGCATTTT. The chain employs TRBV6-2 or TRBV6-3 and TRBJ1-5, with a possible D match to TRBD1 (6 bases). V was cut by 6 bases and J by 2 bases, with 20 bases left in between. Per germline, CDR1 MNHEY and CDR2 SVGEGT. This CDR3 has 17 amino acids.

Here the CDR3 reads CASSYWRAGTYNEQFF. The DNA of the CDR3 is TGTGCCAGCAGTTACTGGAGAGCGGGAACCTACAATGAGCAGTTCTTC. The chain combines TRBV6-2 or TRBV6-3 with TRBJ2-1; 7 bases agree with TRBD2. The V gene end was trimmed by 1 base and the J gene end by 2 bases; junction bases not matched to a gene: 5. There are 16 residues in the CDR3. The germline V gene has CDR1 MNHEY and CDR2 SVGEGT.

This clonotype was detected only once. The chain employs TRBV10-2 and TRBJ2-1, with D tentatively TRBD2 (6 bases). CDR1 and CDR2 (germline): WSHSY, SAAADI. Trimming cost V 5 bases and J 8 bases, with 13 bases left between them. The CDR3 runs 13 residues. DNA of the CDR3: TGCGCCAGCAGTTTTTTCGGGGGTGATGAGCAGTTCTTC. Amino acids: CASSFFGGDEQFF.

This clonotype was observed many times. The V call is TRBV7-9, the J call TRBJ2-1; D gene uncertain. Germline V gene sequence: CDR1 SEHNR, CDR2 FQNEAQ (reference sequence). Trimming stripped 3 bases from V and 0 bases from J, with 15 bases between. The CDR3 extends over 17 amino acids. CDR3 in amino acids: CASSFLPQVSSYNEQFF. The CDR3 DNA sequence: TGTGCCAGCAGCTTCCTCCCGCAAGTTAGCTCCTACAATGAGCAGTTCTTC. Full variable domain (remainder filled in from reference TRBV7-9 and TRBJ2-1): DTGVSQNPRHKITKRGQNVTFRCDPISEHNRLYWYRQTLGQGPEFLTYFQNEAQLEKSRLLSDRFSAERPKGSFSTLEIQRTEQGDSAMYLCASSFLPQVSSYNEQFFGPGTRLTVL.

This chain uses TRBV6-6 with TRBJ1-2; 11 bases are a match to TRBD1. The CDR3 spans 16 residues. Trimming at V came to 4 bases and at J to 2 bases, leaving 6 bases not matched to a gene. Looked up from germline, CDR1 is MNHNY and CDR2 is SVGAGI (reference sequence). CDR3 residues: CASSFEDRGHNYGYTF. CDR3 nucleotides: TGTGCCAGCAGTTTCGAGGACAGGGGGCACAACTATGGCTACACCTTC.

This rearrangement joins TRBV30 to TRBJ2-5; D might be TRBD2 (5 bases). CDR3 length: 11 amino acids. Germline V gene sequence: CDR1 GTSNPN, CDR2 SVGIG (reference sequence). Trimming shortened V by 5 bases and J by 7 bases, and 11 bases separated the two germline ends. The CDR3 loop reads CAWEDLRTQYF. The CDR3 DNA reads as TGTGCCTGGGAGGACTTACGGACCCAGTACTTC.

This chain uses TRBV7-9 with TRBJ2-3; 7 positions match TRBD1. The junction had 12 bases not matched to a gene; V was cut back by 4 bases and J by 2 bases. CDR1 is SEHNR, CDR2 FQNEAQ, per germline (reference sequence). This CDR3 region has 17 residues. The CDR3 coding sequence is TGTGCCAGCAGCTCGACTCTCACAGGGGAATCCACAGATACGCAGTATTTT. Translation gives CASSSTLTGESTDTQYF.

This clonotype came up many times. CDR3 sequence (DNA): TGTGCCAGCAGACCCAGGGACCACTATGGCTACACCTTC. It codes for CASRPRDHYGYTF. The V call is TRBV12-3 or TRBV12-4, the J call TRBJ1-2, with a weak D call TRBD1 (5 bases). CDR3 size: 13 residues. Trimming removed 6 bases from V and 3 bases from J, with 11 bases in between.

Concerning this clonotype: Mismatch with germline at one junction end may stem from a read error. V gene TRBV20-1 combines with J gene TRBJ2-5, with 7 bases fitting TRBD2. The CDR3 has 15 residues. Germline assignment: CDR1 DFQATT and CDR2 SNEGSKA (reference sequence). Written as DNA, the CDR3 is TGCAGTGCCAGAGACGGGGAGGGCCTTCAGGAGACCCAGTACTTC. Protein product: CSARDGEGLQETQYF.

This clonotype was detected only a few times. V and J are TRBV6-2 or TRBV6-3 and TRBJ2-7; 7 nucleotides match TRBD1. Trimming at V came to 5 bases and at J to 3 bases, leaving 10 bases not matched to a gene. This CDR3 region has 15 residues. Germline lookup yields CDR1 MNHEY and CDR2 SVGEGT. The CDR3 nucleotides are TGTGCCAGCAGTCGATATCGGGACAGCAGCTACGAGCAGTACTTC. Protein: CASSRYRDSSYEQYF.

The chain combines TRBV16 with TRBJ1-1; 8 positions match TRBD1. Trimming at V came to 3 bases and at J to 2 bases, leaving 2 bases not matched to a gene. The germline V gene encodes CDR1 KGHSY and CDR2 FQNENV. The CDR3 sequence is 14 residues long. CDR3 protein: CASSHTGGNTEAFF. The CDR3 nucleotides read TGTGCCAGCAGCCATACAGGGGGAAACACTGAAGCTTTCTTT.

The chain links TRBV2 to TRBJ1-5, with a weak D call TRBD1 (6 bases). CDR1 and CDR2 from the germline V gene are SNHLY and FYNNEI. The CDR3 sequence is 11 residues long. The V end was cut by 6 bases, the J end by 14 bases, with 14 bases between. The CDR3 loop is CASSDPQGKHF. The DNA of the CDR3 is TGTGCCAGCAGCGACCCCCAGGGGAAGCATTTT.

This clonotype occurred a few times. The chain links TRBV27 to TRBJ2-7; tentatively, D is TRBD1 (5 bases). Trimming took off 3 bases at V and 3 bases at J, with 12 bases between the two ends. CDR1 and CDR2 from the germline V gene are MNHEY and SMNVEV (reference sequence). This CDR3 has 14 residues. In DNA form, the CDR3 reads TGTGCCAGCAGTTTTTGGGGCGAGAACTACGAGCAGTACTTC. Its translation is CASSFWGENYEQYF.

The chain is built from TRBV18 and TRBJ2-1; 7 positions match TRBD2. CDR1 is KGHSH and CDR2 is LQKENI in the germline V gene. The CDR3 runs to 14 residues. Trimming cost V 8 bases and J 9 bases; bases outside gene matches: 13. This chain's CDR3 is CASRAGAESGEQFF. CDR3 bases: TGTGCCAGCCGGGCGGGAGCTGAGTCGGGTGAGCAGTTCTTC.

This clonotype has a handful of counts. This chain joins TRBV3-1 and TRBJ2-5; D not resolved. Trimming pared 3 bases from V and 5 bases from J, leaving 7 bases between. Germline lookup yields CDR1 LGHDT and CDR2 YNNKEL (reference sequence). This CDR3 is built from 12 residues. This chain's CDR3 is CASSQALETQYF. CDR3 sequence (DNA): TGTGCCAGCAGCCAGGCCTTGGAGACCCAGTACTTC.

A single count supports this clonotype. V is TRBV12-3 or TRBV12-4 and J is TRBJ2-1; TRBD1 is a possible D gene (5 bases). The J call may be wrong; the DNA end is better matched by TRBJ2-7. The CDR3 is 15 residues long. The DNA of the CDR3 is TGTGCCAGCAGTTTAGGACAGTTGACCTACAATGAGCAGTACTTC. Translating gives CASSLGQLTYNEQYF.